These 18 T cell receptor beta chains originate from one sample sequenced in a study of blood T cells in healthy people across ages. Next came a second PCR, run for 7 to 11 cycles, which used a sample-barcoded 5' primer along with a J-beta primer mix. A single record per CDR3 protein comes from TCRdb applying MiXCR to the 5' RACE reads. The repertoire holds about 1.7 million distinct CDR3 sequences, with roughly 27% as singletons. Sequencing was performed on blood. The receptors here all came from a woman in her 30s in good health.

On this clonotype: A single base separates this from a much larger clone, so it may be a read error. The gene calls are TRBV15 and TRBJ2-4, with D perhaps matching TRBD2 (6 bases). This CDR3 region has 15 residues. Per germline, CDR1 LNHNV and CDR2 YYDKDF (reference sequence). Trimming left V 0 bases short and J 11 bases short, with 17 bases between. The CDR3 sequence: CATSRETGSINLQYF. The DNA for the CDR3 is TGTGCCACCAGCAGAGAAACCGGGAGCATCAACCTTCAGTACTTC.

A few counts support this clonotype. J is TRBJ2-7 and V is TRBV4-3; D perhaps matches TRBD1 (6 bases). The CDR3 sequence is 13 residues long. In germline, CDR1 is LGHNA, CDR2 YSLEER. V was trimmed by 4 bases and J by 6 bases, leaving 13 bases between them. The CDR3 protein is CASSPSGEGEQYF. In DNA form, the CDR3 reads TGCGCCAGCAGCCCATCAGGGGAAGGCGAGCAGTACTTC.

J is TRBJ2-1 and V is TRBV6-5; no clear D. Trimming stripped 3 bases from V and 3 bases from J, with 12 bases between. The CDR3 covers 15 residues. Germline values: CDR1 MNHEY, CDR2 SVGAGI. Here the CDR3 reads CASSYLKSLYNEQFF. CDR3 coding DNA: TGTGCCAGCAGTTATTTAAAGTCACTCTACAATGAGCAGTTCTTC.

This clonotype was recorded at least ten times. The genes are TRBV29-1 and TRBJ2-5; the D is unclear. The CDR3 runs 10 residues. Germline V gene data show CDR1 as SQVTM and CDR2 as ANQGSEA. Between the trimmed V and J ends, which lost 7 bases and 4 bases, there was a span of 7 bases. The DNA of the CDR3 is TGCAGCGCCGGCAGAGAGACCCAGTACTTC. It encodes CSAGRETQYF. The whole variable domain, remainder taken from reference TRBV29-1 and TRBJ2-5, is SAVISQKPSRDICQRGTSLTIQCQVDSQVTMMFWYRQQPGQSLTLIATANQGSEATYESGFVIDKFPISRPNLTFSTLTVSNMSPEDSSIYLCSAGRETQYFGPGTRLLVL.

This clonotype has a handful of counts. V is TRBV12-3 or TRBV12-4 and J is TRBJ2-7; 11 bases agree with TRBD2. The J segment lost 6 bases and the V segment lost 6 bases, leaving 13 bases of the junction unmatched. This CDR3 has 16 residues. As DNA, the CDR3 is TGTGCCAGCAGCTCCCTATCCGGGACTAGCGGCTCCGAGCAGTACTTC. It translates to CASSSLSGTSGSEQYF.

This clonotype has only a few counts. The chain employs TRBV20-1 and TRBJ2-7; D is possibly TRBD1 (6 bases). This CDR3 contains 14 residues. Germline V gene data show CDR1 as DFQATT and CDR2 as SNEGSKA (reference sequence). V dropped 2 bases and J dropped 2 bases, with 13 bases sitting between them. The CDR3 sequence is CSARLGGDTYEQYF. In nucleotides, the CDR3 is TGCAGTGCTAGATTAGGTGGGGACACCTACGAGCAGTACTTC.

This clonotype was counted a few times. The rearrangement joins TRBV5-6 to TRBJ2-1, with 11 bases identical to TRBD1. Trimming removed 2 bases from V and 5 bases from J; junction bases left unmatched: 6. Looked up from germline, CDR1 is SGHDT and CDR2 is YYEEEE. The CDR3 extends over 16 amino acids. The CDR3 DNA reads TGTGCCAGCAGCTTCCTAGCGGGACAGGGGGACAATGAGCAGTTCTTC. Its translation is CASSFLAGQGDNEQFF.

This clonotype showed up just a few times. The chain has TRBV19 and TRBJ1-2; TRBD1 aligns across 9 bases. J gave up 8 bases and V 7 bases, and 14 bases lay outside the gene matches. Germline assignment: CDR1 LNHDA and CDR2 SQIVND (reference sequence). The CDR3 covers 15 residues. CDR3 nucleotide sequence: TGTGCCAGTACCATGCCCGGGACAGGGATTCGGGGCTACACCTTC. Translated: CASTMPGTGIRGYTF.

The chain carries TRBV7-6 and TRBJ1-6, with TRBD1 matching over 8 bases. Germline trimming cut 5 bases from V and 3 bases from J; bases unmatched to any gene: 9. Germline V gives CDR1 SGHVS, CDR2 FNYEAQ. This CDR3 spans 17 amino acids. CDR3 amino acids: CASSPGQGTVYNSPLHF. CDR3 nucleotides: TGTGCCAGCAGCCCAGGACAGGGAACAGTCTATAATTCACCCCTCCACTTT.

CDR3 DNA sequence: TGCGCCAGCAGCCAAGATCGACTAGCGGCGTACGAGCAGTACTTC. It encodes CASSQDRLAAYEQYF. This chain uses TRBV4-3 with TRBJ2-7, with 9 bases matching TRBD2. V shed 0 bases, J shed 4 bases, and the junction held 4 bases outside the gene matches. The CDR3 has 15 amino acids. The germline V gene has CDR1 LGHNA and CDR2 YSLEER.

J is TRBJ2-3 and V is TRBV7-2; TRBD2 aligns across 14 bases. V shed 5 bases and J 4 bases; nucleotides not matched to a gene: 11. This CDR3 spans 18 amino acids. Germline V gene data show CDR1 as SGHTA and CDR2 as FQGNSA. The CDR3, as DNA: TGTGCCAGCAGCCTTAGGGGACTAGCGGGAGTCATGGCAGATACGCAGTATTTT. This gives the protein CASSLRGLAGVMADTQYF.

The sample holds many counts of this clonotype. V gene TRBV18 combines with J gene TRBJ2-7; D perhaps matches TRBD1 (8 bases). The germline V gene has CDR1 KGHSH and CDR2 LQKENI. This CDR3 has 15 residues. Trimming left V 8 bases short and J 4 bases short, with 21 bases between. The CDR3 loop reads CASSPTDRGGYEQYF. The CDR3 DNA reads as TGTGCCAGCAGCCCCACCGACAGGGGAGGGTACGAGCAGTACTTC. The complete variable domain, with remaining parts taken from reference TRBV18 and TRBJ2-7, reads NAGVMQNPRHLVRRRGQEARLRCSPMKGHSHVYWYRQLPEEGLKFMVYLQKENIIDESGMPKERFSAEFPKEGPSILRIQQVVRGDSAAYFCASSPTDRGGYEQYFGPGTRLTVT.

The sample holds many counts of this clonotype. This chain connects TRBV4-1 to TRBJ2-7; 8 bases map to TRBD1. With 5 bases clipped from V and 0 bases from J, the junction kept 6 bases outside the gene matches. Per the germline V gene, CDR1 is MGHRA and CDR2 is YSYEKL. This CDR3 is built from 15 residues. CDR3 sequence: CASSSPTGGSYEQYF. CDR3 DNA sequence: TGCGCCAGCAGCTCCCCTACAGGGGGCTCCTACGAGCAGTACTTC.

The sample holds a few counts of this clonotype. The chain has TRBV7-9 and TRBJ2-2, with 13 bases lining up with TRBD2. The ends lost 5 bases at V and 7 bases at J; junction bases unmatched: 13. In germline, CDR1 is SEHNR, CDR2 FQNEAQ (reference sequence). The CDR3 consists of 18 residues. CDR3 region: CASSPRFPGLAGHGELFF. The CDR3, as DNA: TGTGCCAGCAGCCCGCGCTTCCCGGGACTAGCGGGACACGGGGAGCTGTTTTTT. Full variable domain (remainder filled in from reference TRBV7-9 and TRBJ2-2): DTGVSQNPRHKITKRGQNVTFRCDPISEHNRLYWYRQTLGQGPEFLTYFQNEAQLEKSRLLSDRFSAERPKGSFSTLEIQRTEQGDSAMYLCASSPRFPGLAGHGELFFGEGSRLTVL.

The genes are TRBV20-1 and TRBJ2-3; no clear D. The CDR3 runs to 11 residues. The V gene lost 6 bases and the J gene lost 3 bases, with 7 bases spanning the gap. CDR1 and CDR2 (germline): DFQATT, SNEGSKA (reference sequence). The DNA for the CDR3 is TGCAGTGCGCCAATTACAGATACGCAGTATTTT. Translating it yields CSAPITDTQYF.

With regard to this clonotype: The conserved closing phenylalanine or tryptophan is absent in this CDR3, likely reflecting a read error. This sequence joins TRBV12-3 or TRBV12-4 and TRBJ2-4; no clear D. CDR3 length equals 13 residues. CDR3 nucleotide sequence: TGTGCCAGCGAAGGAGTAGCCAAAAGCATTCAGTACTGC. It is translated as CASEGVAKSIQYC.

The table lists this clonotype with a few counts. DNA of the CDR3: TGTGCCAGCAGTTTTAGAGAAACTGGGACCCAGTACTTC. Amino acids: CASSFRETGTQYF. The genes are TRBV27 and TRBJ2-5; D uncertain. Trimming removed 3 bases from V and 7 bases from J, with 12 bases in between. This CDR3 is 13 amino acids long. Germline CDR1 is MNHEY and CDR2 is SMNVEV (reference sequence).

In this sample, this clonotype turned up many times. V usage is TRBV3-1 and J usage is TRBJ2-7, with TRBD2 matching 7 bases. V lost 6 bases and J lost 5; bases outside the gene matches: 7. The germline V gene encodes CDR1 LGHDT and CDR2 YNNKEL (reference sequence). This CDR3 has 13 amino acids. The CDR3 here is CASRGGMSDEQYF. CDR3 DNA sequence: TGTGCCAGCAGGGGAGGGATGTCGGACGAGCAGTACTTC.